Each of the 26 T cell receptor beta chains below was sequenced from the same sample in a study of T cells in Graves' hyperthyroidism and ophthalmopathy. From RNA transcripts, TCR beta CDR3 regions were amplified. HTBI primers were the set used in a first-round RT-PCR of the TCR CDR3. Each CDR3 protein gets one entry after TCRdb re-called the multiplex PCR reads with MiXCR. The sample shows a few hundred thousand distinct CDR3 sequences, roughly 20% of them seen only once. The specimen was blood. The receptors originated from a man between 18 and 29 years old with Graves' hyperthyroidism.

With respect to this clonotype: The CDR3 carries no conserved terminal phenylalanine or tryptophan, so it likely arises from a read error. CDR3 sequence (DNA): TGCAGTGCCTTCAAAGGGGGCGAAACTGAAGCTTTCTAT. Encoded protein: CSAFKGGETEAFY. This chain uses TRBV20-1 with TRBJ1-1; 7 positions agree with TRBD1. J was trimmed by 5 bases and V by 6 bases; bases with no gene match: 9. Germline values: CDR1 DFQATT, CDR2 SNEGSKA (reference sequence). The CDR3 runs to 13 residues.

This clonotype was observed a few times. Mismatch with germline at one junction end may stem from a read error. This chain joins TRBV27 and TRBJ2-5, with 7 bases lining up with TRBD1. CDR1 is MNHEY, CDR2 SMNVEV, per germline (reference sequence). This CDR3 is built from 16 residues. The CDR3 spells CASSLERTGVQEAQYF. CDR3 nucleotide sequence: TGTGCCAGCAGTTTAGAGCGGACAGGCGTCCAAGAGGCCCAGTACTTC.

The table lists this clonotype with many counts. The rearrangement joins TRBV27 to TRBJ2-7; TRBD1 matches 9 bases. CDR3 size: 19 residues. CDR1 is MNHEY, CDR2 SMNVEV, per germline (reference sequence). Losses at the gene ends were 0 bases for V and 2 bases for J; bases not matched to a gene: 14. CDR3: CASSLSGAPGTGPAYEQYF. DNA of the CDR3: TGTGCCAGCAGTTTATCGGGCGCCCCAGGGACAGGGCCGGCCTACGAGCAGTACTTC.

This chain links TRBV12-3 or TRBV12-4 with TRBJ1-5; a possible D gene is TRBD1 (5 bases). V was pared by 8 bases and J by 5 bases, with 10 bases between. CDR3 size: 12 residues. CDR3 DNA: TGTGCCAGCCAGCGGGGGGATCAGCCCCAGCATTTT. Protein sequence: CASQRGDQPQHF.

Turning to this clonotype: A much more abundant neighbour one base away suggests this may be a read error. The chain carries TRBV11-2 and TRBJ2-7; 10 nucleotides agree with TRBD1. Germline CDR1 and CDR2: SGHAT and FQNNGV. The trim removed 4 bases at V and 3 bases at J, leaving 3 bases unmatched. This CDR3 has 14 residues. The CDR3 sequence: CASSWDRGRYEQYF. The CDR3, as DNA: TGTGCCAGCAGCTGGGACAGGGGACGCTACGAGCAGTACTTC.

This clonotype has just a few counts. This sequence joins TRBV24-1 and TRBJ2-2; possibly TRBD2 for D (6 bases). Germline CDR1 is KGHDR and CDR2 is SFDVKD. This CDR3 contains 16 residues. V lost 2 bases and J 7 bases, leaving 16 bases between the germline ends. CDR3 DNA sequence: TGTGCCACCAGTGATTCGGGTCGGGGGTCCGGCGGGGAGCTGTTTTTT. Residues: CATSDSGRGSGGELFF.

In its sample, this clonotype was seen a few times. The rearrangement uses TRBV5-1 and TRBJ1-1; 8 nucleotides match TRBD1. The CDR3 contains 13 residues. Germline CDR1 and CDR2: SGHRS and YFSETQ. The trim removed 3 bases at V and 8 bases at J, leaving 6 bases unmatched. In nucleotides, the CDR3 is TGCGCCAGCAGCTCTCCGGACAGGGCGGAAGCTTTCTTT. Translation gives CASSSPDRAEAFF.

The chain employs TRBV12-3 or TRBV12-4 and TRBJ2-3; the D gene is possibly TRBD1 (6 bases). Trimming removed 6 bases from V and 3 bases from J, with 10 bases in between. The CDR3 runs 13 residues. CDR3: CASRGTSTDTQYF. The DNA for the CDR3 is TGTGCCAGCAGGGGGACATCTACAGATACGCAGTATTTT.

The sample holds many counts of this clonotype. The rearrangement joins TRBV20-1 to TRBJ1-1; D uncertain. From germline, CDR1 is DFQATT and CDR2 SNEGSKA (reference sequence). V was cut by 1 base and J by 1 base, with 10 bases left in between. This CDR3 has 14 amino acids. In DNA, the CDR3 is TGCAGTGCTAGAGTGATCCAGGCGAACACTGAAGCTTTCTTT. Translation: CSARVIQANTEAFF.

This clonotype has a count of ten or more. The J gene is TRBJ1-1, the V gene TRBV6-5; weak D call: TRBD1 (5 bases). CDR1 and CDR2 from the germline V gene are MNHEY and SVGAGI. CDR3 length: 13 residues. The V and J ends lost 6 bases and 6 bases respectively, with 14 bases between them. CDR3 protein: CASRRRRAPEAFF. The CDR3 DNA reads TGTGCCAGCAGACGGCGCAGGGCACCTGAAGCTTTCTTT.

Ten or more counts support this clonotype. This sequence joins TRBV18 and TRBJ1-5, with 7 nucleotides matching TRBD1. The germline V gene has CDR1 KGHSH and CDR2 LQKENI. V lost 0 bases, J lost 6 bases, and 5 bases stayed unmatched. This CDR3 is built from 15 residues. The CDR3 DNA follows: TGTGCCAGCTCACCACCGGACAGGCGTGGTCAGCCCCAGCATTTT. This encodes CASSPPDRRGQPQHF.

This clonotype was seen at least ten times. The rearrangement uses TRBV28 and TRBJ2-7; no reliable D call. Germline CDR1 is MDHEN and CDR2 is SYDVKM. V lost 7 bases and J lost 3, with 13 bases in between. The CDR3 contains 13 residues. CDR3 DNA: TGTGCCAGCAACCCCGGGTCGGGCTACGAGCAGTACTTC. Its protein is CASNPGSGYEQYF.

This chain links TRBV2 with TRBJ1-2, with no clear D. The CDR3 is 10 residues long. V was pared by 7 bases and J by 7 bases, with 7 bases between. Looked up from germline, CDR1 is SNHLY and CDR2 is FYNNEI. The CDR3 here is CASKGIGYTF. DNA of the CDR3: TGTGCCAGCAAAGGTATTGGCTACACCTTC. The entire variable domain, with the rest obtained from reference TRBV2 and TRBJ1-2, is as follows: EPEVTQTPSHQVTQMGQEVILRCVPISNHLYFYWYRQILGQKVEFLVSFYNNEISEKSEIFDDQFSVERPDGSNFTLKIRSTKLEDSAMYFCASKGIGYTFGSGTRLTVV.

The table lists this clonotype with a few counts. The chain recombines TRBV7-2 with TRBJ2-7, with TRBD1 matching 7 bases. J gave up 2 bases and V 5 bases, and 9 bases lay outside the gene matches. There are 15 residues in the CDR3. Germline CDR1 SGHTA, CDR2 FQGNSA. The CDR3 here is CASSDPTGSTYEQYF. CDR3 coding DNA: TGTGCCAGCAGCGATCCGACAGGGTCAACCTACGAGCAGTACTTC.

This clonotype was recorded many times. The chain is built from TRBV10-1 and TRBJ1-1; no firm D call. CDR1 WNHNN and CDR2 SYGVQD come from the germline V gene (reference sequence). Trimming shortened V by 9 bases and J by 5 bases, and 10 bases separated the two germline ends. This CDR3 contains 11 residues. The CDR3 DNA reads as TGCGCCAGGCGGATGGGGACTGAAGCTTTCTTT. It codes for CARRMGTEAFF.

The V call is TRBV20-1, the J call TRBJ1-5; D is possibly TRBD1 (6 bases). V lost 4 bases and J lost 2, with 12 bases in between. CDR1 and CDR2 from the germline V gene are DFQATT and SNEGSKA (reference sequence). The CDR3 runs 14 residues. CDR3 residues: CSATGEGGNQPQHF. CDR3 nucleotide sequence: TGCAGTGCTACAGGGGAGGGAGGCAATCAGCCCCAGCATTTT.

The chain has TRBV12-3 or TRBV12-4 and TRBJ1-1; TRBD1 matches 8 bases. CDR3 size: 15 residues. V lost 5 bases and J lost 1; bases outside the gene matches: 6. This CDR3 reads CASSGAGQENTEAFF. CDR3 DNA sequence: TGTGCCAGCAGTGGAGCGGGACAGGAGAACACTGAAGCTTTCTTT.

This clonotype was counted only a few times. The chain couples TRBV27 to TRBJ2-7; 12 nucleotides match TRBD1. V shed 5 bases, J shed 4 bases, and the junction held 9 bases outside the gene matches. This CDR3 contains 16 residues. Germline lookup yields CDR1 MNHEY and CDR2 SMNVEV (reference sequence). CDR3 region: CASSPFRDRGLYEQYF. CDR3 nucleotide sequence: TGTGCCAGCAGTCCGTTCCGGGACAGGGGGCTGTACGAGCAGTACTTC.

This clonotype was seen a few times. The genes are TRBV3-1 and TRBJ1-2, with D maybe TRBD1 (6 bases). V lost 1 base, J lost 7 bases, and 10 bases lay in between. The CDR3 extends over 13 amino acids. The germline gives CDR1 LGHDT, CDR2 YNNKEL (reference sequence). The CDR3 nucleotides are TGTGCCAGCAGCCAAGCAGGGGATACTGGCTACACCTTC. Protein sequence: CASSQAGDTGYTF.

This clonotype was seen ten or more times. The chain carries TRBV24-1 and TRBJ1-2, with D unclear. CDR3 length: 14 residues. V lost 3 bases, J lost 4 bases, and 11 bases lay in between. Looked up from germline, CDR1 is KGHDR and CDR2 is SFDVKD. The CDR3 sequence is CATSDGTEGYGYTF. The CDR3 coding sequence is TGTGCCACCAGTGATGGCACGGAGGGCTATGGCTACACCTTC.

At least ten counts were recorded for this clonotype. The rearrangement joins TRBV2 to TRBJ1-1, with TRBD1 matching 10 bases. The V gene's germline CDR1 is SNHLY and CDR2 FYNNEI. This CDR3 is 14 amino acids long. V lost 6 bases, J lost 4 bases, and 5 bases stayed unmatched. The CDR3 loop reads CASRDRGRLTEAFF. The CDR3 bases are TGTGCCAGCAGAGACAGGGGGCGGCTCACTGAAGCTTTCTTT.

This clonotype was observed at least ten times. This chain joins TRBV6-5 and TRBJ1-1; D is unresolved. The CDR3 has 13 amino acids. V was cut by 7 bases and J by 3 bases, with 12 bases left in between. CDR1 MNHEY and CDR2 SVGAGI come from the germline V gene. DNA for the CDR3: TGTGCCAGCAAGACGGAGAGGCACACTGAAGCTTTCTTT. Translation gives CASKTERHTEAFF.

There are many counts of this clonotype. The V and J genes are TRBV28 and TRBJ2-7; possibly TRBD2 for D (6 bases). The germline V and J ends were trimmed by 3 bases and 1 base, with 16 bases remaining between them. The germline V gene has CDR1 MDHEN and CDR2 SYDVKM. This CDR3 is 16 amino acids long. CDR3 protein: CASSFSLAGLSYEQYF. As DNA, the CDR3 is TGTGCCAGCAGTTTTAGTTTGGCGGGGCTATCCTACGAGCAGTACTTC.

This clonotype was seen ten or more times. The chain carries TRBV7-8 and TRBJ1-1; D gene ambiguous. The V and J ends lost 1 base and 1 base respectively, with 13 bases between them. The CDR3 consists of 16 residues. CDR1 and CDR2 (germline): SGHVS, FQNEAQ. The CDR3 region is CASSLGVAPENTEAFF. The CDR3 DNA is TGTGCCAGCAGCTTAGGCGTGGCACCAGAGAACACTGAAGCTTTCTTT. Full variable domain (remainder filled in from reference TRBV7-8 and TRBJ1-1): GAGVSQSPRYKVAKRGQDVALRCDPISGHVSLFWYQQALGQGPEFLTYFQNEAQLDKSGLPSDRFFAERPEGSVSTLKIQRTQQEDSAVYLCASSLGVAPENTEAFFGQGTRLTVV.

The genes are TRBV6-1 and TRBJ1-2, with unresolved D. CDR3 length equals 16 residues. Trimming took 6 bases from V and 0 from J, leaving 17 bases between them. In germline, CDR1 is MNHNS, CDR2 SASEGT. CDR3 loop: CASSRYPTTANYGYTF. DNA of the CDR3: TGTGCCAGCAGCCGCTACCCGACCACGGCTAACTATGGCTACACCTTC.

Ten or more counts support this clonotype. The chain uses TRBV20-1 and TRBJ1-2; D not certain. There are 12 residues in the CDR3. CDR1 is DFQATT and CDR2 is SNEGSKA in the germline V gene (reference sequence). V lost 5 bases and J lost 4, with 11 bases in between. CDR3 sequence (DNA): TGCAGTGCTCCCGGGCTAAGCTATGGCTACACCTTC. Translation gives CSAPGLSYGYTF.